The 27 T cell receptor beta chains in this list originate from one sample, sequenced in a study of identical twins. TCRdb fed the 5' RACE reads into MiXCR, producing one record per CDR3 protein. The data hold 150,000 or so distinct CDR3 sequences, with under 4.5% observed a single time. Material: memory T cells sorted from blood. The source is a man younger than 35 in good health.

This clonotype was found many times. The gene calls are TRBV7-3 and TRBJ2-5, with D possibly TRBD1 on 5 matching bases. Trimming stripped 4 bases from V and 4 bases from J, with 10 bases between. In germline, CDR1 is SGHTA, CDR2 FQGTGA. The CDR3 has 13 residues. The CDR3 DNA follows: TGTGCCAGCAGCTCGGCAGGGTCAGAGACCCAGTACTTC. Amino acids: CASSSAGSETQYF.

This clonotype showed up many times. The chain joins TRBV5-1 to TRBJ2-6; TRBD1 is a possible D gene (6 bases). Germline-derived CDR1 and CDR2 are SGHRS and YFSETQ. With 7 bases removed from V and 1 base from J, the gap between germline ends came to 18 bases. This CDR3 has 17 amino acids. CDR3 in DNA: TGCGCCAGCTCACGGCAGGGGCTGAGATCTGGGGCCAACGTCCTGACTTTC. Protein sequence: CASSRQGLRSGANVLTF.

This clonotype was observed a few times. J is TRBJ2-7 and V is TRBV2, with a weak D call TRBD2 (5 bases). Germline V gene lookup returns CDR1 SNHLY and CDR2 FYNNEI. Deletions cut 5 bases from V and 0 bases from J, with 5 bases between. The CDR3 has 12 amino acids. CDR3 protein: CASSSGSYEQYF. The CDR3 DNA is TGTGCCAGCAGTAGCGGCTCCTACGAGCAGTACTTC.

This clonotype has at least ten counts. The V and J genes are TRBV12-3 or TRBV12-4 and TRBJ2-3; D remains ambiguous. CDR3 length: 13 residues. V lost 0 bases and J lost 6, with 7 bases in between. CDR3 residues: CASSLASADTQYF. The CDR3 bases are TGTGCCAGCAGTTTAGCTTCAGCGGATACGCAGTATTTT.

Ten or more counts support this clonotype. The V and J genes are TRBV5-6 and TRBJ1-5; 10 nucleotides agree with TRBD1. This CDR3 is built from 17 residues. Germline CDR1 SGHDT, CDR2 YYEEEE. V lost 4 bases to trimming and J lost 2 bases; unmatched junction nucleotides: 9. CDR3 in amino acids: CASSIRTGGIGNQPQHF. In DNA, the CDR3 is TGTGCCAGCAGCATCCGGACAGGGGGTATCGGCAATCAGCCCCAGCATTTT.

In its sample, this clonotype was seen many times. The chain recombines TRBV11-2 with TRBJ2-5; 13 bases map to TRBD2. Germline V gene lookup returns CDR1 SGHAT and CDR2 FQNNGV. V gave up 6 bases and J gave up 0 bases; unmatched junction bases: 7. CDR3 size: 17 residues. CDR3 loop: CASRGLAGEADQETQYF. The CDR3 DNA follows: TGTGCCAGCAGAGGACTAGCGGGAGAGGCGGACCAAGAGACCCAGTACTTC.

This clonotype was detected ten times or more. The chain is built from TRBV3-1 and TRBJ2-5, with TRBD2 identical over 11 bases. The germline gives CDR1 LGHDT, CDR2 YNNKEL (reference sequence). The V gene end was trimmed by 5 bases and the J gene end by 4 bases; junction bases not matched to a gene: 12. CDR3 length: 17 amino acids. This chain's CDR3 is CASSAPGGLAEPETQYF. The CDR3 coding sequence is TGTGCCAGCAGCGCTCCGGGGGGACTAGCGGAACCAGAGACCCAGTACTTC.

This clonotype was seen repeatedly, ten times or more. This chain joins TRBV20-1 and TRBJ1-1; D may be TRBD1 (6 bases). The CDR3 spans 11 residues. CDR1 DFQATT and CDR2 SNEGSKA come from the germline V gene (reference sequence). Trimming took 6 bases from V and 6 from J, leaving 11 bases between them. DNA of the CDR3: TGCAGTGCCGCTAGGGGGGCTGAAGCTTTCTTT. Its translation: CSAARGAEAFF.

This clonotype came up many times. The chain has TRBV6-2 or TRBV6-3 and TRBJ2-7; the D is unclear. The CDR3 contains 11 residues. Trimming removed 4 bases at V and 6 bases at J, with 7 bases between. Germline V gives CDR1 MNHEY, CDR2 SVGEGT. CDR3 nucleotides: TGTGCCAGCAGTTCTCTGCTCGAGCAGTACTTC. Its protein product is CASSSLLEQYF.

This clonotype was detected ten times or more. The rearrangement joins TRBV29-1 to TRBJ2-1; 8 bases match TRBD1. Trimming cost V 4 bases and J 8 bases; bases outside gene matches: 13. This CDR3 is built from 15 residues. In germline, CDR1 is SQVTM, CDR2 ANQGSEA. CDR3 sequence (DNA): TGCAGCGTTGTCCCTACAGGGGGTACTATCTATGAGCAGTTCTTC. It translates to CSVVPTGGTIYEQFF.

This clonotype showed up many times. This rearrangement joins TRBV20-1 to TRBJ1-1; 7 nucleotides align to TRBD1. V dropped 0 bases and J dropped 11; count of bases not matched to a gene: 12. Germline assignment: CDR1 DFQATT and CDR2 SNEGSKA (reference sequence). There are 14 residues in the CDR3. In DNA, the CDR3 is TGCAGTGCTAGAGAGAACGGACAGGCCGCGGGGGCTTTCTTT. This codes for CSARENGQAAGAFF.

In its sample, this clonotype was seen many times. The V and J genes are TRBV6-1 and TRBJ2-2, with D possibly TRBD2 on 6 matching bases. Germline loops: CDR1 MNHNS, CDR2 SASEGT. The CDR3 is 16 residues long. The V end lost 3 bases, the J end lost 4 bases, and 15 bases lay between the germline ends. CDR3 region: CASSEAPGVITGELFF. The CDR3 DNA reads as TGTGCCAGCAGTGAGGCTCCGGGAGTAATCACCGGGGAGCTGTTTTTT.

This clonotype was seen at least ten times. CDR3 loop: CAWSVLDTQYF. CDR3 nucleotide sequence: TGTGCCTGGTCGGTGCTGGATACGCAGTATTTT. V is TRBV30 and J is TRBJ2-3; unclear D gene. Germline CDR1 reads GTSNPN; CDR2 reads SVGIG (reference sequence). V lost 5 bases, J lost 6 bases, and 9 bases lay in between. CDR3 length equals 11 residues.

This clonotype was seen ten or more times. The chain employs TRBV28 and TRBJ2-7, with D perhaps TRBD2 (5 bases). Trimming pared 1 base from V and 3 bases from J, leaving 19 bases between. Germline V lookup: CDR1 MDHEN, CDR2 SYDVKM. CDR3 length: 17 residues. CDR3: CASSLYPSTGELYEQYF. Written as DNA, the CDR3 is TGTGCCAGCAGTTTATATCCCTCAACTGGGGAGCTCTACGAGCAGTACTTC.

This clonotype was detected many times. CDR3 in amino acids: CASSQDVGNEQYF. CDR3 DNA: TGCGCCAGCAGCCAAGACGTTGGGAACGAGCAGTACTTC. The V and J genes are TRBV4-3 and TRBJ2-7; D is undetermined. Germline values: CDR1 LGHNA, CDR2 YSLEER. The CDR3 totals 13 residues. V was clipped by 0 bases and J by 5 bases, with 8 bases between them.

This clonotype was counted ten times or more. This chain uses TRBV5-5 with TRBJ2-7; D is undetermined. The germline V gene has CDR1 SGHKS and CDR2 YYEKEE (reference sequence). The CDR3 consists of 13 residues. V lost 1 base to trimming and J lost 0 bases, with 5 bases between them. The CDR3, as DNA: TGTGCCAGCAGCTTGCGGAGCTCCTACGAGCAGTACGTC. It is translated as CASSLRSSYEQYV.

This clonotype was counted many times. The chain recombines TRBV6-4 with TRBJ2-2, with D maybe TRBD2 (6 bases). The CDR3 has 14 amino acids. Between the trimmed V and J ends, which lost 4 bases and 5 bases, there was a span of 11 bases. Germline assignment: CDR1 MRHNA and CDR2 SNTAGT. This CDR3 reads CASSVDYSTGELFF. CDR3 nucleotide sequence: TGTGCCAGCAGTGTGGACTACAGTACCGGGGAGCTGTTTTTT.

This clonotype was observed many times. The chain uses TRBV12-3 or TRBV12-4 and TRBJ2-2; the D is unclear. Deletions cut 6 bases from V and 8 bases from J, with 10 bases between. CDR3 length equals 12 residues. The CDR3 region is CASRTFGGELFF. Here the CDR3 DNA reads TGTGCCAGCAGAACATTCGGGGGGGAGCTGTTTTTT.

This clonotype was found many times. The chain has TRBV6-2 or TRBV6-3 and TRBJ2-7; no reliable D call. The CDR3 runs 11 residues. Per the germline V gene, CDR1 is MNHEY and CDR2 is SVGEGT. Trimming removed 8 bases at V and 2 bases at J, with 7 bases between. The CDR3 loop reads CASEKAYEQYF. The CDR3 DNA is TGTGCCAGCGAAAAGGCCTACGAGCAGTACTTC.

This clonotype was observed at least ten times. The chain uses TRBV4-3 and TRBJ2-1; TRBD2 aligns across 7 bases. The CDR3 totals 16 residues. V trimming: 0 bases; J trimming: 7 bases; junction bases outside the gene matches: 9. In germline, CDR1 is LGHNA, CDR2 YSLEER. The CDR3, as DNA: TGCGCCAGCAGCCAAGAGGCGGGAGAGTATAGGAATGAGCAGTTCTTC. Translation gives CASSQEAGEYRNEQFF.

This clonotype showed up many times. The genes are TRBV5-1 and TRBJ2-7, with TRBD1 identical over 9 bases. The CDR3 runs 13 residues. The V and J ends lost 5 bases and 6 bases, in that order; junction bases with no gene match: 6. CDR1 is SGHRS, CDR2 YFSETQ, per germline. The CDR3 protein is CASRAGQGVEQYF. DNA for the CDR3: TGCGCCAGCAGGGCGGGACAGGGTGTCGAGCAGTACTTC.

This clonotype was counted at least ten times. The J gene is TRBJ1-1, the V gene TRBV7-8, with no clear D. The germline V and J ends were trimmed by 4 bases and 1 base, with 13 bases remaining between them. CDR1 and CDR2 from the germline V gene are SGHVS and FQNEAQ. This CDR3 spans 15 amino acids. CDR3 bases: TGTGCCAGCAGCTCCCAGAGAACCCAGAACACTGAAGCTTTCTTT. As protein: CASSSQRTQNTEAFF.

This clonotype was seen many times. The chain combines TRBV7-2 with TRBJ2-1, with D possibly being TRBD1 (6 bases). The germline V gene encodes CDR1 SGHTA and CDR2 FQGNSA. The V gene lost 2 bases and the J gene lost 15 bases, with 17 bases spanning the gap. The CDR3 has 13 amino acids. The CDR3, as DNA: TGTGCCAGCAGCTTACAGGGGTTGGACTCCGGGTTCTTC. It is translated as CASSLQGLDSGFF. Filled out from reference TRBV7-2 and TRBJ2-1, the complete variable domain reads GAGVSQSPSNKVTEKGKDVELRCDPISGHTALYWYRQSLGQGLEFLIYFQGNSAPDKSGLPSDRFSAERTGGSVSTLTIQRTQQEDSAVYLCASSLQGLDSGFFGPGTRLTVL.

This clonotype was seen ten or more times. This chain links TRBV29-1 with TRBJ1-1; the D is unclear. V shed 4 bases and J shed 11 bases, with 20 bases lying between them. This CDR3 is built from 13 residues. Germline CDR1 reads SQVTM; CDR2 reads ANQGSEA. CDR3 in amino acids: CSVVPRPASWAFF. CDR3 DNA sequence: TGCAGCGTTGTCCCCCGACCTGCTAGTTGGGCTTTCTTT.

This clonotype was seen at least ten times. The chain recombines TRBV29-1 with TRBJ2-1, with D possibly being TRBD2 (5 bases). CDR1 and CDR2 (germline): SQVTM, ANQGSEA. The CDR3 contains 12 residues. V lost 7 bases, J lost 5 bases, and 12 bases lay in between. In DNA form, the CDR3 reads TGCAGCGCTGACTCCGGGGACAATGAGCAGTTCTTC. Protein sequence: CSADSGDNEQFF.

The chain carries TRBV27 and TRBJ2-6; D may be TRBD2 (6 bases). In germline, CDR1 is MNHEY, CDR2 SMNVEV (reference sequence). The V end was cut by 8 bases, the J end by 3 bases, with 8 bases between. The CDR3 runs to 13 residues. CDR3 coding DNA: TGTGCCAGCGGGGGGAGTGGGGCCAACGTCCTGACTTTC. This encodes CASGGSGANVLTF.

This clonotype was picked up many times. DNA of the CDR3: TGCAGTGCTAGAGTAGAGGGAGGGGTAGGCTACGAGCAGTACTTC. Its protein product is CSARVEGGVGYEQYF. The chain is built from TRBV20-1 and TRBJ2-7, with 7 positions matching TRBD2. The CDR3 has 15 residues. V trimming: 1 base; J trimming: 3 bases; junction bases outside the gene matches: 9. Germline CDR1 and CDR2: DFQATT and SNEGSKA (reference sequence).